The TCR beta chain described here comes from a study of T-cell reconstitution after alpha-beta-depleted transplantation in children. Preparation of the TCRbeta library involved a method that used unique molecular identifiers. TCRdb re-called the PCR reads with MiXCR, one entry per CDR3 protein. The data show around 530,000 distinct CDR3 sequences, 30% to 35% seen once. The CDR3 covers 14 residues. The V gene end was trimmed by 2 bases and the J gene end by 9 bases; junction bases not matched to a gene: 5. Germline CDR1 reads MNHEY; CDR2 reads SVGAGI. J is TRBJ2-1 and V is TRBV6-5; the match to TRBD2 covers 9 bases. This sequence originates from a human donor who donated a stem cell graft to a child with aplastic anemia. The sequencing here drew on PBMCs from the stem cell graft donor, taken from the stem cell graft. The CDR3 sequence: CASSYGTSRGEQFF. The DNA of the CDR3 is TGTGCCAGCAGTTACGGGACTAGCAGGGGTGAGCAGTTCTTC.